The clone carrying this T cell receptor beta chain was observed at least ten times. The second PCR ran about 6 to 12 cycles with a sample-barcoded 5' primer and J-beta primers. MiXCR, applied by TCRdb to the 5' RACE reads, yields one record per CDR3 protein. The sample records 750,000 to 1,000,000 distinct CDR3 sequences, almost 30% being singletons. V was clipped by 5 bases and J by 5 bases, with 12 bases between them. The CDR3 has 13 amino acids. Germline values: CDR1 SGHTA, CDR2 FQGNSA. Healthy Caucasian individuals from Russia aged about 6 to 100 were enrolled as donors. These data originate in a study of blood T cells in healthy people across ages. This sample was also put to use in a study of T cells of mothers and their children. That study reports: The sample comes from some ten healthy Caucasian donors: mothers and children.

Sample: blood. The chain recombines TRBV7-2 with TRBJ2-5; possibly TRBD2 for D (6 bases). The source of this sequence is a woman between 40 and 55 years old in good health. The CDR3 loop is CASSLGAGETQYF. CDR3 nucleotide sequence: TGTGCCAGCAGCCTAGGCGCGGGGGAGACCCAGTACTTC. The full variable domain, rest sourced from reference TRBV7-2 and TRBJ2-5, is GAGVSQSPSNKVTEKGKDVELRCDPISGHTALYWYRQSLGQGLEFLIYFQGNSAPDKSGLPSDRFSAERTGGSVSTLTIQRTQQEDSAVYLCASSLGAGETQYFGPGTRLLVL.